The rows below give T cell receptor beta chains drawn from one sample of a study of shared clonotypes between healthy human individuals. The table came from immunoSEQ multiplex PCR; TCRdb's copy has only in-frame clones and leaves some out. The sample shows 450,000 to 550,000 clones, 79% of them seen only once. Specimen: PBMCs. The receptors were gathered from a woman aged 40 to 50 in good health. Some clones in this sample may be carry-over from other donors' samples. Both conserved end residues are part of each CDR3. The order of the fields is J gene, clone size, D gene, V gene, CDR3 DNA, CDR3 protein. D genes are given only for firm matches. Clone size is given for some rows only: seen once, a few or many times, or a class if the clone is expanded.

TRBJ1-2 NA NA TRBV7-2 TGTGCCAGCAGCTTAAGCGACAGCTATGGCTACACCTTC CASSLSDSYGYTF
TRBJ2-5 once TRBD2 TRBV29-1 TGCAGCGTTGAAGATACATCCAGGACTAGCGGGTTCGGGACCCAGTACTTC CSVEDTSRTSGFGTQYF
TRBJ2-3 NA NA TRBV28 TGTGCCAGCAGTCCTCCTGGTACGCAGTATTTT CASSPPGTQYF
TRBJ1-3 NA TRBD1 TRBV19 TGTGCCAGTAGTCGAACATCGACAGGGGCAAACACCATATATTTT CASSRTSTGANTIYF
TRBJ2-7 few TRBD1 TRBV9 TGTGCCAGCAGCCAAGAATCGGGACAGGGGTTCATGGAGCAGTACTTC CASSQESGQGFMEQYF
TRBJ1-5 NA TRBD1 TRBV28 TGTGCCAGCAGGCGACAGGGGTATCAGCCCCAGCATTTT CASRRQGYQPQHF
TRBJ1-1 few NA TRBV2 TGTGCCAGCAGTAACACCTATTCGGGAGCTTTCTTT CASSNTYSGAFF
TRBJ1-1 once NA TRBV28 TGTGCCAGCAGCCCTCGAGGGGCTTGGACTGAAGCTTTCTTT CASSPRGAWTEAFF
TRBJ2-5 NA TRBD2 TRBV5-1 TGCGCCAGCAGCTTAACTAGCGGGAGTGAGACCCAGTACTTC CASSLTSGSETQYF
TRBJ2-5 once TRBD2 TRBV9 TGTGCCAGCAGCCCTAGCCTAGCGGGCGCCCAGCCCTCGGAGACCCAGTACTTC CASSPSLAGAQPSETQYF
TRBJ2-4 NA NA TRBV7-8 TGTGCCAGCAGCCCCCGGGCATTGGGGAACATTCAGTACTTC CASSPRALGNIQYF
TRBJ2-5 few NA TRBV2 TGTGCCAGCAGTACAGGGTCGGGGGAGACCCAGTACTTC CASSTGSGETQYF
TRBJ1-2 once NA TRBV7-2 TGTGCCAGCAGCTCCCGATCCGGGCGGGCTAACTATGGCTACACCTTC CASSSRSGRANYGYTF
TRBJ1-1 NA TRBD1 TRBV4-1 TGCGCCAGCAGCCAAGCCCCGGACAGGGACACTGAAGCTTTCTTT CASSQAPDRDTEAFF
TRBJ1-2 NA NA TRBV19 TGTGCCAGTAGTATTGGGGCTTACCGGGCATCCTCCTATGGCTACACCTTC CASSIGAYRASSYGYTF
TRBJ1-1 many NA TRBV19 TGTGCCACTACCCCCTTGGTGGGGGCGTTGGCTTTCTTT CATTPLVGALAFF
TRBJ2-5 NA TRBD1 TRBV28 TGTGCCAGCAGAGGGGGCAAGGCGCGGGTAGGGCGAGAGACCCAGTACTTC CASRGGKARVGRETQYF
TRBJ2-1 once TRBD1 TRBV27 TGTGCCAGCAGTCTAGGCCCGGACAGGGGGCGAAATGAGCAGTTCTTC CASSLGPDRGRNEQFF
TRBJ1-1 few TRBD1 TRBV5-1 TGCGCCAGCAGCTTAAGGGACAGGGACGCCACTGAAGCTTTCTTT CASSLRDRDATEAFF
TRBJ1-1 NA NA TRBV19 TGTGCCAGTAGTCACCAGGGCCCAGCTTTCTTT CASSHQGPAFF
TRBJ2-2 NA NA TRBV5-1 TGCGCCAGCAGCCCCAGTTGGGGGAGCACCGGGGAGCTGTTTTTT CASSPSWGSTGELFF
TRBJ1-2 NA NA TRBV28 TGTGCCAGCAGTTTTAGTGACAGTAGGGGCTACACCTTC CASSFSDSRGYTF
TRBJ1-6 few NA TRBV6-5 TGTGCCAGCAGTTACTCGATACGGGGGAACTCACCCCTCCACTTT CASSYSIRGNSPLHF
TRBJ2-7 NA NA TRBV7-7 TGTGCCAGCAGCCGAGGGGACAACTACGAGCAGTACTTC CASSRGDNYEQYF
TRBJ2-1 NA TRBD1 TRBV7-3 TGTGCCAGCAGCTGGGACAGCTACAATGAGCAGTTCTTC CASSWDSYNEQFF
TRBJ1-1 NA TRBD1 TRBV6-6 TGTGCCAGCAGTCAAACCGGGACAGCGAACACTGAAGCTTTCTTT CASSQTGTANTEAFF
TRBJ2-7 NA NA TRBV27 TGTGCCAGCAGTTTTAACAGGTGGGCCTACGAGCAGTACTTC CASSFNRWAYEQYF
TRBJ2-7 NA TRBD2 TRBV5-1 TGCGCCAGCAGCTCGGCTAGCGGGACGAGGTACGAGCAGTACTTC CASSSASGTRYEQYF
TRBJ1-4 NA NA TRBV5-1 TGCGCCAGCAGCTTGGCCAATGAAAAACTGTTTTTT CASSLANEKLFF
TRBJ2-7 NA NA TRBV7-2 TGTGCCAGCAGTAAGGGCACCTACGAGCAGTACTTC CASSKGTYEQYF
TRBJ2-5 few TRBD2 TRBV5-1 TGCGCCAGCAGGTCCACTAGCGGTGTAGAGACCCAGTACTTC CASRSTSGVETQYF
TRBJ1-2 NA TRBD1 TRBV28 TGTGCCAGCAGTTTACCAGGGGGAGGATATGGCTACACCTTC CASSLPGGGYGYTF
TRBJ2-1 once TRBD1 TRBV5-6 TGTGCCAGCAGCTCCCGGGACAGGAGGTACAATGAGCAGTTCTTC CASSSRDRRYNEQFF
TRBJ2-2 NA NA TRBV9 TGTGCCAGCAGCGTAGTGCCGGTCGTCGGGGAGCTGTTTTTT CASSVVPVVGELFF
TRBJ2-6 many NA TRBV6-1 TGTGCCAGCAGTGGGGAAGTATCTGGGGCCAACGTCCTGACTTTC CASSGEVSGANVLTF
TRBJ2-7 NA NA TRBV27 TGTGCCAGCAGTCCCCTCCCGCGCGTAACGGGCGAGCAGTACTTC CASSPLPRVTGEQYF
TRBJ2-5 NA NA TRBV19 TGTGCCAGTAGTAACAGGGTTGAAGGGACCCAGTACTTC CASSNRVEGTQYF
TRBJ2-7 NA NA TRBV5-6 TGTGCCAGCAGCATCACCGGGCCGTCCTCGGGCGAGCAGTACTTC CASSITGPSSGEQYF
TRBJ2-3 NA NA TRBV30 TGTGCCTGGAGTACGCGGGGCGGCACAGATACGCAGTATTTT CAWSTRGGTDTQYF
TRBJ2-1 NA NA TRBV12-5 TGTGCTAGTGGTTTGTTGCCTACTGAGCAGTTCTTC CASGLLPTEQFF
TRBJ1-4 NA NA TRBV6-4 TGTGCCAGCAGACAAGTAGTAGGGCCAGTCGTAAAACTGTTTTTT CASRQVVGPVVKLFF
TRBJ2-4 NA NA TRBV7-8 TGTGCCAGCAGCTTAGCGCAGGGCGGTACGGACATTCAGTACTTC CASSLAQGGTDIQYF
TRBJ2-7 NA TRBD2 TRBV10-2 TGCGCCAGCAGTGAGCGGACTAGCTCCCACGAGCAGTACTTC CASSERTSSHEQYF